This T cell receptor beta chain came from a study of regulatory T cells in long-lasting Graves disease. V shed 4 bases and J shed 5 bases, with 11 bases lying between them. Germline loops: CDR1 ENHRY, CDR2 SYGVKD. The CDR3 sequence is 13 residues long. With iRepertoire HTBI primers and Arm-PCR of CDR3 regions, TCR beta libraries were built. TCRdb re-analysed the multiplex PCR reads in MiXCR, keeping a single row per CDR3 protein. The table includes roughly 380,000 distinct CDR3 sequences, over 15% detected once. Time point: newly diagnosed GD, antithyroid drugs for less than 3 months. The TCR library was made from RNA extracted from PBMCs. Nine milliliters of peripheral blood went into EDTA tubes. This clonotype was found a few times. The sample was also linked to a second study, of T cells in Graves' hyperthyroidism and ophthalmopathy. From that paper: Ophthalmopathy was model-predicted a median about 6.9 months pre-onset.

This TCR derives from a man aged 35-49 years with Graves disease. The input for sequencing was peripheral blood mononuclear cells (PBMCs), taken at new diagnosis, from a patient treated with antithyroid drugs. The rearrangement links TRBV10-3 to TRBJ2-5; D is tentatively TRBD1 or TRBD2 (6 bases each). The CDR3 loop reads CAISAWGAETQYF. The CDR3 bases are TGTGCCATCAGTGCTTGGGGGGCGGAGACCCAGTACTTC.